This TCR beta chain was retrieved from a study of regulatory T cells in long-lasting Graves disease. The study, taken as a whole, reports: The study found TRBV28, TRBJ1-2 and TRBJ2-5 favored in persistent disease.

Investigators prepared the TCR beta libraries by applying iRepertoire HTBI primers and Arm-PCR of CDR3 regions. TCRdb re-analysed the multiplex PCR reads in MiXCR, keeping a single row per CDR3 protein. Of 600,000 to 650,000 distinct CDR3 sequences in the sample, around 17% are singletons; the top ten hold around a sixth. Many counts were recorded for this clonotype. Its antigen is as yet unknown. Time point meaning: newly diagnosed GD, antithyroid drugs for less than 3 months. Isolated PBMC RNA provided the starting material for the TCR library. This CDR3 comprises 11 residues. Between the trimmed V and J ends, which lost 5 bases and 5 bases, there was a span of 6 bases. The germline V gene has CDR1 SEHNR and CDR2 FQNEAQ (reference sequence). The data were also submitted as part of a second study, on T cells in Graves' hyperthyroidism and ophthalmopathy. As that report states: The HTBI primer set was used in a first-round RT-PCR of the TCR CDR3. Expanded thyroid clonotypes (above 0.001) were mostly also found in blood.

The TCR sequence derives from a woman aged 25-40 years with Graves disease. The chain recombines TRBV7-9 with TRBJ1-2, with no clear D. The material sequenced was peripheral blood mononuclear cells (PBMCs), taken at new diagnosis, from a patient treated with antithyroid drugs. CDR3 sequence: CASSINYGYTF. Written as DNA, the CDR3 is TGTGCCAGCAGCATCAATTATGGCTACACCTTC.